This T cell receptor beta chain derives from a study of CD8+ T cells in alopecia areata. Study findings and constraints: On tofacitinib, scalp and blood still held many of the expanded lesional clones. Lesional scalp exceeded normal scalp in clonality, especially in alopecia totalis/universalis.

cDNA reverse transcribed from extracted RNA served as the sequencing template. Profiling relied on immunoSEQ multiplex PCR, and the TCRdb table lists in-frame clones only, not all of them. Here the sample spans about 140,000 clones, 85% to 90% being singletons. With 3 bases removed from V and 4 bases from J, the gap between germline ends came to 15 bases. The CDR3 sequence is 15 residues long. Germline CDR1 reads SGHRS; CDR2 reads YFSETQ. A note on this clone: Its target is not known.

Treatment denoted: oral pan-JAK inhibitor, 5-10 mg twice daily. The source material was CD8+ T cells sorted from blood, sampled at week 4, from a patient treated with tofacitinib. V is TRBV5-1 and J is TRBJ2-3; D perhaps matches TRBD2 (6 bases). This TCR was recovered from a human donor with alopecia areata. CDR3 amino acids: CASSSSDTSPDTQYF. The CDR3 DNA reads TGCGCCAGCAGCTCTAGCGACACCTCCCCAGATACGCAGTATTTT.